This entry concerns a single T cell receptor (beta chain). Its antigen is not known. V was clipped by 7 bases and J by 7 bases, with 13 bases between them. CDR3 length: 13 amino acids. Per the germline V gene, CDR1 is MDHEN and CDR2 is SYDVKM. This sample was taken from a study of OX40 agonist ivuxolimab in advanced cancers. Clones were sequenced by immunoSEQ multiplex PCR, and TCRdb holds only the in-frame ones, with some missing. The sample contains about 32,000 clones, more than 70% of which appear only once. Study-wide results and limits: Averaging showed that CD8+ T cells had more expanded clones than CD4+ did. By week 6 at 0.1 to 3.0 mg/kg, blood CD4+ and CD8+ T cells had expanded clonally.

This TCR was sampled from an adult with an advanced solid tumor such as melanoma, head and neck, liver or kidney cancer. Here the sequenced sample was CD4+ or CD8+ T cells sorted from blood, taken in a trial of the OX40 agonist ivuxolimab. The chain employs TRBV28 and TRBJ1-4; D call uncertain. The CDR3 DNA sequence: TGTGCCAGCACCTTGGACTTAGGTGAAAAACTGTTTTTT. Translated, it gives CASTLDLGEKLFF. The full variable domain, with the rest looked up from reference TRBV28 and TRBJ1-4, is DVKVTQSSRYLVKRTGEKVFLECVQDMDHENMFWYRQDPGLGLRLIYFSYDVKMKEKGDIPEGYSVSREKKERFSLILESASTNQTSMYLCASTLDLGEKLFFGSGTQLSVL.